The 31 T cell receptor beta chains below all came from one sample that was sequenced in a study of blood T cell repertoires in COVID-19. Produced via immunoSEQ multiplex PCR; TCRdb's table is partial and in-frame only. Of around 320,000 clones listed, around 88% are singletons. The material sequenced was peripheral blood. These receptors were collected from a woman between 25 and 40 years old who had recovered from COVID-19.

The V gene is TRBV5-5, the J gene TRBJ1-1; 9 positions agree with TRBD1. Germline V CDR1 and CDR2: SGHKS, YYEKEE (reference sequence). The CDR3 spans 16 residues. V was clipped by 4 bases and J by 1 base; unmatched bases: 8. CDR3 sequence: CASSLTPGQGNTEAFF. The CDR3 DNA sequence: TGTGCCAGCAGCCTGACCCCGGGACAGGGGAACACTGAAGCTTTCTTT.

This chain joins TRBV27 and TRBJ2-5; possibly TRBD2 for D (6 bases). This CDR3 is 12 amino acids long. With 10 bases removed from V and 3 bases from J, the gap between germline ends came to 12 bases. From germline, CDR1 is MNHEY and CDR2 SMNVEV (reference sequence). The DNA for the CDR3 is TGTGCCACCGAGGAGGGAAAAGAGACCCAGTACTTC. It yields the protein CATEEGKETQYF.

This clone came up once. The chain joins TRBV4-1 to TRBJ2-1; 11 positions match TRBD2. Germline trimming cut 4 bases from V and 6 bases from J; bases unmatched to any gene: 5. CDR3 length: 15 residues. Germline V gives CDR1 MGHRA, CDR2 YSYEKL. CDR3 protein: CASSLAGGPVNEQFF. DNA for the CDR3: TGCGCCAGCAGCCTAGCGGGGGGGCCAGTCAATGAGCAGTTCTTC.

This clone has just a few counts. The chain employs TRBV10-3 and TRBJ1-5, with 9 bases aligning to TRBD1. Germline V lookup: CDR1 ENHRY, CDR2 SYGVKD. CDR3 length equals 14 residues. The V and J ends lost 4 bases and 6 bases, in that order; junction bases with no gene match: 4. The DNA of the CDR3 is TGTGCCATCAGTGCGACAGGGGGGGGTCAGCCCCAGCATTTT. This codes for CAISATGGGQPQHF.

The rearrangement joins TRBV13 to TRBJ1-6, with D possibly being TRBD1 (6 bases). Deletions cut 5 bases from V and 11 bases from J, with 10 bases between. The CDR3 covers 12 residues. Germline lookup yields CDR1 PRHDT and CDR2 FYEKMQ (reference sequence). The CDR3 reads CASSKQGPPLHF. CDR3 sequence (DNA): TGTGCCAGCAGCAAACAGGGCCCACCCCTCCACTTT.

This clone came up a few times. V gene TRBV28 combines with J gene TRBJ1-5; 7 nucleotides align to TRBD1. Losses at the gene ends were 6 bases for V and 4 bases for J; bases not matched to a gene: 12. From germline, CDR1 is MDHEN and CDR2 SYDVKM. The CDR3 is 16 residues long. CDR3 DNA sequence: TGTGCCAGCAGCTCACTCCCGGGACAGCCTAATCAGCCCCAGCATTTT. It specifies CASSSLPGQPNQPQHF.

The chain employs TRBV5-6 and TRBJ1-6; no reliable D call. Germline CDR1 SGHDT, CDR2 YYEEEE. The V and J ends lost 0 bases and 7 bases respectively, with 5 bases between them. The CDR3 contains 13 residues. CDR3 nucleotides: TGTGCCAGCAGCTTGGGTCGGAATTCACCCCTCCACTTT. Translation gives CASSLGRNSPLHF.

The V gene is TRBV4-1, the J gene TRBJ2-1; 7 bases align to TRBD1. CDR3 size: 14 residues. Germline V gives CDR1 MGHRA, CDR2 YSYEKL. Trimming took 4 bases from V and 4 from J; bases not matched to a gene: 4. The CDR3 DNA is TGCGCCAGCAGCCCCGGGACAGCTTACAATGAGCAGTTCTTC. Translating it yields CASSPGTAYNEQFF.

This clone was detected once. The chain is built from TRBV6-5 and TRBJ2-3; 11 bases match TRBD2. The germline V gene has CDR1 MNHEY and CDR2 SVGAGI. The CDR3 totals 16 residues. V gave up 3 bases and J gave up 6 bases; unmatched junction bases: 8. Written as DNA, the CDR3 is TGTGCCAGCAGTTATGATAGCGGGGGGGCCTCGGATACGCAGTATTTT. Translating gives CASSYDSGGASDTQYF.

The J gene is TRBJ1-4, the V gene TRBV2; D is perhaps TRBD1 (6 bases). Trimming stripped 3 bases from V and 8 bases from J, with 10 bases between. This CDR3 contains 13 residues. Germline loops: CDR1 SNHLY, CDR2 FYNNEI. CDR3 DNA: TGTGCCAGCAGTGACAGGGGACGGGAAAAACTGTTTTTT. This sequence encodes CASSDRGREKLFF.

V and J are TRBV6-5 and TRBJ2-7; 8 bases are a match to TRBD1. The germline V gene encodes CDR1 MNHEY and CDR2 SVGAGI. The CDR3 is 14 residues long. J lost 2 bases, V lost 5 bases, and 5 bases had no gene match. This CDR3 reads CASSRGQVPYEQYF. CDR3 sequence (DNA): TGTGCCAGCAGTCGGGGACAGGTTCCCTACGAGCAGTACTTC.

The CDR3 DNA reads as TGTGCCAGCAGTCCCCATCTCAGGACAGTAGATAATGAAAAACTGTTTTTT. Protein sequence: CASSPHLRTVDNEKLFF. The genes are TRBV28 and TRBJ1-4; D may be TRBD1 (6 bases). V shed 5 bases and J shed 4 bases, with 20 bases lying between them. CDR1 is MDHEN, CDR2 SYDVKM, per germline. The CDR3 has 17 amino acids.

The chain combines TRBV28 with TRBJ1-4, with D unclear. Deletions cut 8 bases from V and 3 bases from J, with 10 bases between. This CDR3 spans 13 amino acids. Germline V gene data show CDR1 as MDHEN and CDR2 as SYDVKM. The CDR3 sequence is CASGTVANEKLFF. The CDR3 DNA sequence: TGTGCCAGCGGCACAGTGGCTAATGAAAAACTGTTTTTT.

This clone has a single count. The chain links TRBV10-2 to TRBJ1-3; 7 bases align to TRBD1. The CDR3 is made up of 15 amino acids. With 5 bases clipped from V and 1 base from J, the junction kept 5 bases outside the gene matches. CDR1 is WSHSY, CDR2 SAAADI, per germline. CDR3 coding DNA: TGCGCCAGCAGTCCCTCGACAGGGTCTGGAAACACCATATATTTT. Translated: CASSPSTGSGNTIYF.

This chain links TRBV6-6 with TRBJ1-5, with a tentative D call TRBD1 (5 bases). Germline-derived CDR1 and CDR2 are MNHNY and SVGAGI (reference sequence). V was pared by 7 bases and J by 2 bases, with 15 bases between. The CDR3 loop spans 15 amino acids. For the CDR3, the DNA is TGTGCCAGCACTTTAGGTATACAGGGCAATCAGCCCCAGCATTTT. Amino acids: CASTLGIQGNQPQHF.

The chain recombines TRBV2 with TRBJ1-6; no clear D gene. Germline V lookup: CDR1 SNHLY, CDR2 FYNNEI. V was pared by 8 bases and J by 8 bases, with 13 bases between. The CDR3 has 13 amino acids. CDR3 protein: CASERYLDSPLHF. In nucleotides, the CDR3 is TGTGCCAGCGAGCGCTACCTGGATTCACCCCTCCACTTT.

The J gene is TRBJ1-1, the V gene TRBV7-9; tentative D call: TRBD1 (6 bases). The CDR3 totals 16 residues. Deletions cut 3 bases from V and 1 base from J, with 15 bases between. CDR1 is SEHNR and CDR2 is FQNEAQ in the germline V gene (reference sequence). The CDR3 sequence: CASSFRPGEGNTEAFF. CDR3 coding DNA: TGTGCCAGCAGCTTCAGACCAGGGGAGGGGAACACTGAAGCTTTCTTT.

There are a few counts of this clone. The chain has TRBV9 and TRBJ2-3, with TRBD1 identical over 7 bases. This CDR3 spans 14 amino acids. With V trimmed by 4 bases and J by 2 bases, 4 bases remained unmatched. Germline V gene lookup returns CDR1 SGDLS and CDR2 YYNGEE. This CDR3 is CASSLTGYTDTQYF. As DNA, the CDR3 is TGTGCCAGCAGCCTGACAGGGTACACAGATACGCAGTATTTT.

The chain couples TRBV7-6 to TRBJ2-2; no firm D call. CDR3 length: 16 amino acids. CDR1 and CDR2 (germline): SGHVS, FNYEAQ. V was cut by 5 bases and J by 0 bases, with 13 bases left in between. CDR3 sequence (DNA): TGTGCCAGCAGCCCCCAAATTCCGGCGAACACCGGGGAGCTGTTTTTT. It specifies CASSPQIPANTGELFF.

This clone was detected only once. V and J are TRBV5-4 and TRBJ2-5, with 13 bases matching TRBD2. Germline V CDR1 and CDR2: SGHNT, YYREEE (reference sequence). Unmatched junction bases numbered 4, after V lost 4 bases and J lost 4 bases. The CDR3 has 15 amino acids. The CDR3 nucleotides are TGTGCCAGCAGCCGGACTAGCGGGGGTCGAGAGACCCAGTACTTC. This translates into CASSRTSGGRETQYF.

This clone was seen just once. The genes are TRBV7-3 and TRBJ2-2; tentatively, D is TRBD2 (5 bases). V lost 3 bases and J lost 0, with 8 bases in between. Germline values: CDR1 SGHTA, CDR2 FQGTGA. This CDR3 is 15 amino acids long. The DNA for the CDR3 is TGTGCCAGCAGCTTGGGGAGCGCGAACACCGGGGAGCTGTTTTTT. This encodes CASSLGSANTGELFF.

The gene calls are TRBV30 and TRBJ2-3; 8 bases line up with TRBD2. The CDR3 consists of 15 residues. Per germline, CDR1 GTSNPN and CDR2 SVGIG (reference sequence). J was trimmed by 5 bases and V by 0 bases; bases with no gene match: 7. For the CDR3, the DNA is TGTGCCTGGAGTGTACTGGTTCTAGCGGGAGATACGCAGTATTTT. Translation: CAWSVLVLAGDTQYF.

The V and J genes are TRBV27 and TRBJ2-3; 7 nucleotides agree with TRBD2. Per the germline V gene, CDR1 is MNHEY and CDR2 is SMNVEV (reference sequence). The CDR3 is 17 amino acids. V trimming: 5 bases; J trimming: 3 bases; junction bases outside the gene matches: 14. CDR3 loop: CASSPRGSGVMTDTQYF. CDR3 sequence (DNA): TGTGCCAGCAGTCCCCGGGGGAGCGGGGTTATGACAGATACGCAGTATTTT.

The rearrangement uses TRBV29-1 and TRBJ1-2; 8 bases fit TRBD1. Germline values: CDR1 SQVTM, CDR2 ANQGSEA. J lost 4 bases, V lost 7 bases, and 11 bases had no gene match. This CDR3 has 14 amino acids. The CDR3 region has the DNA TGCAGCGACGTCGGGCAGGGGGCCATCTATGGCTACACCTTC. This encodes CSDVGQGAIYGYTF.

The rearrangement joins TRBV4-2 to TRBJ1-2; 8 positions match TRBD1. The CDR3 spans 15 residues. Trimming removed 0 bases from V and 4 bases from J; junction bases left unmatched: 4. Germline CDR1 and CDR2: LGHNA and YNFKEQ. This chain's CDR3 is CASSQDQGAGYGYTF. In DNA form, the CDR3 reads TGTGCCAGCAGCCAAGATCAGGGGGCCGGCTATGGCTACACCTTC.

The V and J genes are TRBV4-1 and TRBJ1-5; TRBD1 might be the D (5 bases). Germline V gene sequence: CDR1 MGHRA, CDR2 YSYEKL. Trimming removed 1 base from V and 7 bases from J, with 14 bases in between. This CDR3 region has 15 residues. The CDR3 sequence is CASSQAWGESQPQHF. DNA for the CDR3: TGCGCCAGCAGCCAAGCATGGGGGGAGTCGCAGCCCCAGCATTTT.

This clone was seen a single time. J is TRBJ1-4 and V is TRBV6-4; tentatively, D is TRBD1 (6 bases). Per germline, CDR1 MRHNA and CDR2 SNTAGT. V was pared by 2 bases and J by 8 bases, with 9 bases between. This CDR3 comprises 13 residues. CDR3 sequence: CASSDPDSEKLFF. CDR3 sequence (DNA): TGTGCCAGCAGTGACCCGGACAGCGAAAAACTGTTTTTT.

Here the CDR3 reads CASRTGPAKNYGYTF. Here the CDR3 DNA reads TGTGCCAGTAGGACAGGACCTGCAAAAAACTATGGCTACACCTTC. The rearrangement uses TRBV19 and TRBJ1-2; D perhaps matches TRBD1 (6 bases). This CDR3 comprises 15 residues. Trimming shortened V by 6 bases and J by 2 bases, and 16 bases separated the two germline ends. Germline CDR1 and CDR2: LNHDA and SQIVND (reference sequence).

V usage is TRBV13 and J usage is TRBJ1-5; D gene unclear. Trimming shortened V by 2 bases and J by 2 bases, and 13 bases separated the two germline ends. This CDR3 region has 16 residues. The germline V gene encodes CDR1 PRHDT and CDR2 FYEKMQ (reference sequence). The CDR3 sequence is CASSLRAGPGNQPQHF. DNA of the CDR3: TGTGCCAGCAGCTTAAGGGCGGGCCCGGGCAATCAGCCCCAGCATTTT.

V is TRBV10-3 and J is TRBJ1-5; no firm D call. Trimming took 2 bases from V and 2 from J, leaving 7 bases between them. Germline assignment: CDR1 ENHRY and CDR2 SYGVKD. This CDR3 is built from 14 residues. This CDR3 reads CAISEDIGNQPQHF. The CDR3 DNA reads as TGTGCCATCAGTGAGGACATAGGCAATCAGCCCCAGCATTTT.

This rearrangement joins TRBV2 to TRBJ1-2; no firm D call. The V end lost 8 bases, the J end lost 6 bases, and 16 bases lay between the germline ends. The germline CDR1 and CDR2 sequences are SNHLY and FYNNEI. This CDR3 has 13 residues. In nucleotides, the CDR3 is TGTGCCAGCGCGAAGGTTGGGAGTGATGGCTACACCTTC. It is translated as CASAKVGSDGYTF.